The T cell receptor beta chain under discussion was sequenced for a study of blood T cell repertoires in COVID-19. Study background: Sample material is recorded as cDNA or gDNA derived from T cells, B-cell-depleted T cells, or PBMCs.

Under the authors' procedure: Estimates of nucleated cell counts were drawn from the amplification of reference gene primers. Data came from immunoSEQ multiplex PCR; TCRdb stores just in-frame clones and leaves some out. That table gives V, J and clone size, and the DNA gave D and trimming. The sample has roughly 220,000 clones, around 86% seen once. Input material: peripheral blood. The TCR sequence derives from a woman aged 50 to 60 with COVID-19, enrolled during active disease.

The CDR3 sequence is CASGTGVSGTGELFF. The CDR3 bases are TGCGCCAGCGGGACAGGGGTTTCGGGGACCGGGGAGCTGTTTTTT. The gene calls are TRBV5-1 and TRBJ2-2, with 10 bases that match TRBD1. Germline V gene lookup returns CDR1 SGHRS and CDR2 YFSETQ. The trim removed 7 bases at V and 5 bases at J, leaving 8 bases unmatched. This CDR3 is built from 15 residues. The whole variable domain, filled in from reference TRBV5-1 and TRBJ2-2, reads KAGVTQTPRYLIKTRGQQVTLSCSPISGHRSVSWYQQTPGQGLQFLFEYFSETQRNKGNFPGRFSGRQFSNSRSEMNVSTLELGDSALYLCASGTGVSGTGELFFGEGSRLTVL.